This T cell receptor beta chain was identified during a study of cytomegalovirus exposure and HLA in healthy donors. CDR1 and CDR2 (germline): MNHEY, SVGAGI. CDR3 length: 16 residues. V lost 4 bases and J lost 1, with 16 bases in between. General study points: It was reported that TCR beta sequences correctly inferred the HLA-A and HLA-B alleles for most subjects. TRBV6-2, TRBV6-3 and some other V segments were unresolvable in 87-base-pair reads. A reported reduction in N-insertions relative to the roughly 710-donor mean was seen in an Asian-associated ancestry cluster in a later analysis.

The study ran its PCR with 60 Vbeta and 13 Jbeta primers. The method was immunoSEQ multiplex PCR; TCRdb's version includes in-frame clones alone and lacks a portion of them. Among more than 95,000 clones listed, under 65% were seen once. This clone was recorded only once. Its antigen is undetermined. The sequence came from a man between 60 and 75 years old in good health and CMV-seronegative. Sequencing used PBMCs. The V call is TRBV6-5, the J call TRBJ2-5, with D possibly being TRBD2 (5 bases). CDR3 protein: CASSSRFGVLQETQYF. CDR3 in DNA: TGTGCCAGCAGTTCCCGTTTCGGGGTGCTCCAAGAGACCCAGTACTTC.